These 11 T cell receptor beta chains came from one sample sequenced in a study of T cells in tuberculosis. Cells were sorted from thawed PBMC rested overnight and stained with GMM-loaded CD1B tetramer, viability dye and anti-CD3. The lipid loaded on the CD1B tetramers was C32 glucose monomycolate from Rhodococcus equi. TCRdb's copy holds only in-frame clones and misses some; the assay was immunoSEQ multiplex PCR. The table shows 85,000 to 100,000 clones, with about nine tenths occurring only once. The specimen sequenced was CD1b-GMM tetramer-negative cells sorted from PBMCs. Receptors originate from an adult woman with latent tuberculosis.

The CDR3 sequence is CSVTSGGQLNTEAFF. The CDR3 DNA reads as TGCAGCGTTACCTCCGGGGGACAGTTGAACACTGAAGCTTTCTTT. This rearrangement joins TRBV29-1 to TRBJ1-1; TRBD1 agrees at 7 bases. J gave up 0 bases and V 5 bases, and 9 bases lay outside the gene matches. The CDR3 extends over 15 amino acids. Germline CDR1 reads SQVTM; CDR2 reads ANQGSEA. The variable domain in full, with the rest retrieved from reference TRBV29-1 and TRBJ1-1, is SAVISQKPSRDICQRGTSLTIQCQVDSQVTMMFWYRQQPGQSLTLIATANQGSEATYESGFVIDKFPISRPNLTFSTLTVSNMSPEDSSIYLCSVTSGGQLNTEAFFGQGTRLTVV.

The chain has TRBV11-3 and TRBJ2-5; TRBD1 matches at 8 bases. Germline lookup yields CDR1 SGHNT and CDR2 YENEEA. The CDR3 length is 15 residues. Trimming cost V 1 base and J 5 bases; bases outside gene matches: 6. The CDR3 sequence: CASSLGRTGTETQYF. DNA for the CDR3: TGTGCCAGCAGCTTAGGACGGACAGGGACGGAGACCCAGTACTTC. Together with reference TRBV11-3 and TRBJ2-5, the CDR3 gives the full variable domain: EAGVVQSPRYKIIEKKQPVAFWCNPISGHNTLYWYLQNLGQGPELLIRYENEEAVDDSQLPKDRFSAERLKGVDSTLKIQPAELGDSAVYLCASSLGRTGTETQYFGPGTRLLVL.

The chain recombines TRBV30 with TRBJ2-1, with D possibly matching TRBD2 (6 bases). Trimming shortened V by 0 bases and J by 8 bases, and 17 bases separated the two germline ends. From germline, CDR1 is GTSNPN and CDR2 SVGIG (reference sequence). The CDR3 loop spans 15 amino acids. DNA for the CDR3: TGTGCCTGGAGTGTATACGCGGGGCGATTCGATGAGCAGTTCTTC. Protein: CAWSVYAGRFDEQFF.

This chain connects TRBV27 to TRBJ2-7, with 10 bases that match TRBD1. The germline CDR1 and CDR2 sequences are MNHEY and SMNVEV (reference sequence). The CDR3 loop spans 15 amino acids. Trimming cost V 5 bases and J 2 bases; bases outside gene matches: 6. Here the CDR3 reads CASSPAGQGAYEQYF. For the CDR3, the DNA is TGTGCCAGCAGTCCCGCCGGACAGGGGGCCTACGAGCAGTACTTC.

DNA for the CDR3: TGTGCCAGCAGTGAATTTAACAGGGGTCAGTTCTTC. This translates into CASSEFNRGQFF. The V call is TRBV25-1, the J call TRBJ2-1; TRBD1 agrees at 7 bases. V lost 1 base and J lost 13; bases outside the gene matches: 4. The CDR3 has 12 residues. The germline V gene has CDR1 MGHDK and CDR2 SYGVNS.

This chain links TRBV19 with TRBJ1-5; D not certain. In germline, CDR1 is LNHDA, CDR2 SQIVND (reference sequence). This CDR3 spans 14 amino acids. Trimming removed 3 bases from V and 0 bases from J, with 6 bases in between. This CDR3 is CASSIYSSNQPQHF. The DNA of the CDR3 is TGTGCCAGTAGTATTTATAGTAGCAATCAGCCCCAGCATTTT.

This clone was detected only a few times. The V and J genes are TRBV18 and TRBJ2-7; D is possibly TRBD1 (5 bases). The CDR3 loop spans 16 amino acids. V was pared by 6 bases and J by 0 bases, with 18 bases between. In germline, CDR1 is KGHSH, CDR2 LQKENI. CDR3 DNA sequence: TGTGCCAGCTCCCTCTCCTCCAGGGTGGGCTCCTACGAGCAGTACTTC. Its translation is CASSLSSRVGSYEQYF.

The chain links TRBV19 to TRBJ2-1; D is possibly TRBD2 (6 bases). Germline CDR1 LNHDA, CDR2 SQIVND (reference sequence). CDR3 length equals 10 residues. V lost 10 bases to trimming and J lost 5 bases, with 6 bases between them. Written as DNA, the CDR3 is TGTGCCACGGGGGACAATGAGCAGTTCTTC. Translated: CATGDNEQFF.

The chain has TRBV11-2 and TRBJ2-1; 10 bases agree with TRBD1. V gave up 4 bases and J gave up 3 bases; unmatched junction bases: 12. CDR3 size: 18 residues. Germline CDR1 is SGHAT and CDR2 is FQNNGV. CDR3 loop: CASSSDHPDRGLYNEQFF. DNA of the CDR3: TGTGCCAGCAGCTCCGACCACCCCGACAGGGGGCTCTACAATGAGCAGTTCTTC.

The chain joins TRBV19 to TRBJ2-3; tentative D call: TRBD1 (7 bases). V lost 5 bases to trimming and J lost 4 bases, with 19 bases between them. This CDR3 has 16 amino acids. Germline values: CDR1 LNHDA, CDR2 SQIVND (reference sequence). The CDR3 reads CASSPGGLLWADTQYF. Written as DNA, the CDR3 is TGTGCCAGTAGTCCAGGGGGACTCCTCTGGGCAGATACGCAGTATTTT.

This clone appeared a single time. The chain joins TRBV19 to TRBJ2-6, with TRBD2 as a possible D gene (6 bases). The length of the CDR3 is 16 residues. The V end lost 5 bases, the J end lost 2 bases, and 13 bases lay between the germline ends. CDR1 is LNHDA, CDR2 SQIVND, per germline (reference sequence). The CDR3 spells CASSGGYTPGANVLTF. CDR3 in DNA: TGTGCCAGTAGTGGGGGGTATACCCCTGGGGCCAACGTCCTGACTTTC.